This T cell receptor beta chain was recorded in a study of blood T cell repertoires in COVID-19. For the study at large: PBMCs, B-cell-depleted T cells, or T cells provided the cDNA or gDNA that made up the material.

Sequencing was performed with immunoSEQ multiplex PCR; in TCRdb, only in-frame clones are kept and a portion is missing. The table includes 400,000 to 500,000 clones, roughly 84% detected once. Sequenced: PBMCs or T cells enriched from blood (not recorded which). The sequence derives from a woman under 30 who had been exposed to COVID-19.

CDR3 protein: CASSRPTDSGNTIYF. The CDR3 DNA follows: TGTGCCAGCTCACGACCGACAGACTCTGGAAACACCATATATTTT. This rearrangement joins TRBV18 to TRBJ1-3; weak D call: TRBD1 (5 bases). The germline gives CDR1 KGHSH, CDR2 LQKENI. Deletions cut 4 bases from V and 0 bases from J, with 10 bases between. The CDR3 sequence is 15 residues long. Filled out from reference TRBV18 and TRBJ1-3, the complete variable domain reads NAGVMQNPRHLVRRRGQEARLRCSPMKGHSHVYWYRQLPEEGLKFMVYLQKENIIDESGMPKERFSAEFPKEGPSILRIQQVVRGDSAAYFCASSRPTDSGNTIYFGEGSWLTVV.